The 10 T cell receptor beta chains reported below all come from one sample, sequenced in a study of response to subunit inactivated influenza vaccine. TCRdb passed the RT-PCR reads through MiXCR, listing each CDR3 protein once. This table holds under 500,000 distinct CDR3 sequences, approximately 11% found once. Sequenced material: PBMCs from blood, taken more than 35 days after vaccination. Receptors were obtained from a man aged 50 to 59 who received an inactivated influenza vaccine.

This clonotype came up many times. This chain uses TRBV28 with TRBJ2-5; perhaps TRBD2 as D (6 bases). Trimming removed 3 bases at V and 9 bases at J, with 14 bases between. This CDR3 contains 13 residues. The germline gives CDR1 MDHEN, CDR2 SYDVKM. The CDR3 coding sequence is TGTGCCAGCAGTTTGGGCGGGATCGTGGCCCAGTACTTC. Its translation: CASSLGGIVAQYF.

This chain joins TRBV6-1 and TRBJ2-1; D is unclear. Germline values: CDR1 MNHNS, CDR2 SASEGT. V gave up 6 bases and J gave up 4 bases, with 4 bases separating them. The CDR3 has 11 amino acids. CDR3 coding DNA: TGTGCCAGCAGGGAGTACAATGAGCAGTTCTTC. Protein: CASREYNEQFF.

The chain has TRBV7-8 and TRBJ1-5; 7 bases align to TRBD1. J lost 6 bases, V lost 3 bases, and 8 bases had no gene match. The CDR3 has 15 amino acids. Germline V CDR1 and CDR2: SGHVS, FQNEAQ. CDR3 protein: CASSLGDRAFQPQHF. The CDR3 DNA reads as TGTGCCAGCAGCTTGGGCGACAGGGCCTTTCAGCCCCAGCATTTT. Combining the CDR3 with reference TRBV7-8 and TRBJ1-5 gives the whole variable domain GAGVSQSPRYKVAKRGQDVALRCDPISGHVSLFWYQQALGQGPEFLTYFQNEAQLDKSGLPSDRFFAERPEGSVSTLKIQRTQQEDSAVYLCASSLGDRAFQPQHFGDGTRLSIL.

The CDR3 spells CASSLAGGKGSYEQYF. CDR3 sequence (DNA): TGCGCCAGCAGCTTGGCAGGGGGTAAGGGCTCCTACGAGCAGTACTTC. The chain joins TRBV5-1 to TRBJ2-7; 7 nucleotides agree with TRBD1. Trimming took 0 bases from V and 0 from J; bases not matched to a gene: 6. CDR1 is SGHRS and CDR2 is YFSETQ in the germline V gene. The CDR3 has 16 amino acids. Supplemented by reference TRBV5-1 and TRBJ2-7, the full variable domain reads KAGVTQTPRYLIKTRGQQVTLSCSPISGHRSVSWYQQTPGQGLQFLFEYFSETQRNKGNFPGRFSGRQFSNSRSEMNVSTLELGDSALYLCASSLAGGKGSYEQYFGPGTRLTVT.

In its sample, this clonotype was seen a few times. This rearrangement joins TRBV5-1 to TRBJ1-1, with TRBD1 as a possible D gene (5 bases). Trimming removed 1 base from V and 3 bases from J, with 13 bases in between. The CDR3 is 15 residues long. Germline CDR1 and CDR2: SGHRS and YFSETQ. CDR3 sequence reads: CASSLRAGSDTEAFF. In DNA, the CDR3 is TGCGCCAGCAGCTTGAGGGCAGGGAGTGACACTGAAGCTTTCTTT.

This chain joins TRBV6-2 or TRBV6-3 and TRBJ2-2, with 11 bases aligning to TRBD2. The CDR3 spans 16 residues. Germline lookup yields CDR1 MNHEY and CDR2 SVGEGT. Unmatched junction bases numbered 10, after V lost 10 bases and J lost 3 bases. The CDR3, as DNA: TGTGCCACCTCCGGCACTAGCGGGAGTGACACCGGGGAGCTGTTTTTT. Its protein is CATSGTSGSDTGELFF.

For this clonotype: It is likely a read error: a sequence one base away is far more abundant. The rearrangement joins TRBV12-3 or TRBV12-4 to TRBJ2-7; D is uncertain. The DNA end is more similar to TRBJ2-1, so the J call may be wrong. The CDR3 totals 13 residues. This CDR3 reads CASSLVGSYEQFF. CDR3 DNA sequence: TGTGCCAGCAGTTTGGTGGGGTCCTACGAGCAGTTCTTC.

In nucleotides, the CDR3 is TGTGCCAGCAGCTTAGACTTAGACACCGGGGAGCTGTTTTTT. Translation: CASSLDLDTGELFF. This chain joins TRBV11-2 and TRBJ2-2, with D hard to call. V was pared by 0 bases and J by 3 bases, with 5 bases between. This CDR3 is built from 14 residues. Germline CDR1 is SGHAT and CDR2 is FQNNGV.

CDR3 loop: CSAKTSGYRTDTQYF. The CDR3 nucleotides are TGCAGCGCAAAGACTAGCGGGTATCGCACAGATACGCAGTATTTT. The rearrangement uses TRBV20-1 and TRBJ2-3; 10 positions match TRBD2. Germline lookup yields CDR1 DFQATT and CDR2 SNEGSKA (reference sequence). This CDR3 is built from 15 residues.

This clonotype was picked up many times. This chain connects TRBV7-2 to TRBJ2-1; no firm D call. Germline V gene lookup returns CDR1 SGHTA and CDR2 FQGNSA. V lost 1 base and J 4 bases, leaving 5 bases between the germline ends. The CDR3 extends over 13 amino acids. Written as DNA, the CDR3 is TGTGCCAGCAGCTTAGACTCTTACAATGAGCAGTTCTTC. Translation: CASSLDSYNEQFF. Using reference TRBV7-2 and TRBJ2-1 for the parts outside the CDR3, the full variable domain is GAGVSQSPSNKVTEKGKDVELRCDPISGHTALYWYRQSLGQGLEFLIYFQGNSAPDKSGLPSDRFSAERTGGSVSTLTIQRTQQEDSAVYLCASSLDSYNEQFFGPGTRLTVL.